The T cell receptor (beta chain) described here comes from a study of CD8 T cells in ankylosing spondylitis. The CDR3 totals 15 residues. Trimming left V 1 base short and J 9 bases short, with 16 bases between. Per germline, CDR1 LGHNA and CDR2 YNFKEQ. Researchers built TCR beta libraries using quantitative 5'-RACE with molecular barcodes. MiXCR, run by TCRdb on the 5' RACE reads, gives a single entry per CDR3 protein. The sample holds hundreds of thousands of distinct CDR3 sequences, less than 25% seen once. Study outcomes and limitations: Ankylosing spondylitis blood seemed to carry a telltale TCR beta motif made of eight highly homologous variants. Matched ankylosing spondylitis synovial fluid reportedly showed significant enrichment of disease-linked clones. Disease-linked clones bore a CD8+ phenotype and were relatively rare in peripheral blood.

Concerning this clonotype: What it recognizes is unknown.

What was sequenced was blood, either unsorted or a sorted T cell fraction (not recorded which). This TCR came from a female donor with ankylosing spondylitis or in good health (not recorded which). The chain employs TRBV4-2 and TRBJ1-5; maybe TRBD1 (5 bases). The CDR3 loop reads CASSQGDSGAWPQHF. The CDR3 coding sequence is TGTGCCAGCAGCCAAGGTGACAGCGGGGCCTGGCCCCAGCATTTT.